A selection of T cell receptor beta chains follows, all from one sample in a study of radiotherapy plus CTLA-4 blockade in lung cancer. Sequencing used immunoSEQ multiplex PCR; TCRdb keeps in-frame clones, though not all of them. The sample holds about 48,000 clones, about 88% seen once. Sample: peripheral blood, taken from a patient treated with radiotherapy plus ipilimumab. Every receptor here comes from a human donor with non-small cell lung cancer that progressed on radiotherapy plus ipilimumab. Some clones in this sample may be carry-over from other donors' samples. Both conserved end residues are part of each CDR3. Each record gives: J gene, V gene, clone size, D gene, CDR3 DNA, CDR3 protein. The D gene is left open where the match is weak. A clone size is listed for some rows: how often the clone was seen (once, few, many), or a class if it is expanded.

>TRBJ2-2|TRBV6-6|.|TRBD2
TGTGCCAGCAGGTCGACTAGCGGGATGAACACCGGGGAGCTGTTTTTT
CASRSTSGMNTGELFF
>TRBJ2-7|TRBV5-4|.|TRBD2
TGTGCCAGCAGCCGGGAGGGGGGCTGGGGGGCCTACGAGCAGTACTTC
CASSREGGWGAYEQYF
>TRBJ1-2|TRBV6-6|.|.
TGTGCCAGCAGTAGGAGTAACTATGGCTACACCTTC
CASSRSNYGYTF
>TRBJ2-1|TRBV19|.|TRBD1
TGTGCCAGTAGTAGACAGGGCTACTCCTACAATGAGCAGTTCTTC
CASSRQGYSYNEQFF
>TRBJ1-2|TRBV9|few|TRBD1
TGTGCCAGCAGCTCGACAGGGGGAAGGGATGGCTACACCTTC
CASSSTGGRDGYTF
>TRBJ1-2|TRBV20-1|once|.
TGCAGTGCTCGGGGGGCTGGCTACACCTTC
CSARGAGYTF
>TRBJ1-2|TRBV6-1|few|TRBD1
TGTGCCAGCAGTGAATACTTCGGATATCGACAGGGCTATGGCTACACCTTC
CASSEYFGYRQGYGYTF
>TRBJ2-5|TRBV4-1|.|TRBD2
TGCGCCAGCAGACACGCGGGACTAACCGGGGAGACCCAGTACTTC
CASRHAGLTGETQYF
>TRBJ2-1|TRBV11-2|few|TRBD2
TGTGCCAGCAGCTTAGGACGGGCTAGCGGATACAATGAGCAGTTCTTC
CASSLGRASGYNEQFF
>TRBJ2-7|TRBV18|.|TRBD1
TGTGCCAGCTCATCCACAGGGGGCGCCTACGAGCAGTACTTC
CASSSTGGAYEQYF
>TRBJ2-7|TRBV7-2|.|TRBD1
TGTGCCAGCAACCAAGGACAGGGGGCAGGGGAGCAGTACTTC
CASNQGQGAGEQYF
>TRBJ2-1|TRBV5-1|.|.
TGCGCCAGCAGCTTGTCACGACAAGCTGAGGGCAATGAGCAGTTCTTC
CASSLSRQAEGNEQFF
>TRBJ1-5|TRBV29-1|.|TRBD1
TGCAGCGTGGGGTTGACAGGGCCGGATCAGCCCCAGCATTTT
CSVGLTGPDQPQHF
>TRBJ2-1|TRBV6-5|.|TRBD2
TGTGCCAGCAGTCCAGCGGGGGGCGTAAACAATGAGCAGTTCTTC
CASSPAGGVNNEQFF
>TRBJ2-1|TRBV28|once|TRBD2
TGTGCCAGCAGAAGTAGCGGGGTGCACAATGAGCAGTTCTTC
CASRSSGVHNEQFF
>TRBJ1-3|TRBV4-1|.|TRBD1
TGCGCCAGCAGCCGAGACGGACAGGGGAACTCTGGAAACACCATATATTTT
CASSRDGQGNSGNTIYF
>TRBJ2-7|TRBV6-6|.|TRBD2
TGTGCCAGCAGTTCGTCCCTAGCGGGGAATCGCTACGAGCAGTACTTC
CASSSSLAGNRYEQYF
>TRBJ2-3|TRBV5-8|.|TRBD2
TGTGCCAGCAGCTTGGGAATAGCGGGACTCCGGGATACGCAGTATTTT
CASSLGIAGLRDTQYF
>TRBJ2-1|TRBV5-1|.|.
TGCGCCAGCAGCTTTAGTTTTTTCCCCAATGAGCAGTTCTTC
CASSFSFFPNEQFF
>TRBJ1-2|TRBV6-1|.|.
TGTGCCAGCAGTGGAAGGGGCTTAGTCTATGGCTACACCTTC
CASSGRGLVYGYTF
>TRBJ2-3|TRBV5-1|.|.
TGCGCCAGCAGCTTGGGATCAGGCCCGAGCACAGATACGCAGTATTTT
CASSLGSGPSTDTQYF
>TRBJ2-3|TRBV9|.|.
TGTGCCAGCACCAGGGCAGGGGGCACAGATACGCAGTATTTT
CASTRAGGTDTQYF
>TRBJ2-1|TRBV5-1|.|TRBD2
TGCGCCAGCAGCTCACTAGCGGGCTCCTACAATGAGCAGTTCTTC
CASSSLAGSYNEQFF
>TRBJ1-1|TRBV28|.|.
TGTGCCAGCAGTTTATTGCCCCTGATCCGGGAGATAAACACTGAAGCTTTCTTT
CASSLLPLIREINTEAFF
>TRBJ2-2|TRBV12-5|.|.
TGTGCTAGCCAGAACACCGGGGAGCTGTTTTTT
CASQNTGELFF
>TRBJ2-7|TRBV25-1|.|TRBD1
TGTGCCAGCAGTGAGTCGGGACAGGTCTACGAGCAGTACTTC
CASSESGQVYEQYF
>TRBJ2-7|TRBV2|.|.
TGTGCCAGCAGTCTGAGGCTCGGTGGGCAGGGGAACGAGCAGTACTTC
CASSLRLGGQGNEQYF
>TRBJ2-1|TRBV15|.|TRBD2
TGTGCCACCAGCAGAACCTGGACTAGCGGGGGGTACAATGAGCAGTTCTTC
CATSRTWTSGGYNEQFF
>TRBJ2-1|TRBV11-3|.|.
TGTGCCAGCAGCTTATCTAGGATAAATGAGCAGTTCTTC
CASSLSRINEQFF
>TRBJ1-5|TRBV6-5|.|TRBD1
TGTGCCAGCACTCCGACAGGGGGCCTTAATCAGCCCCAGCATTTT
CASTPTGGLNQPQHF
>TRBJ2-2|TRBV6-5|once|.
TGTGCCAGCAGTTACTCGGGGGGGGCGGACGGGGAGCTGTTTTTT
CASSYSGGADGELFF
>TRBJ1-5|TRBV6-1|.|TRBD1
TGTGCCAGCAGTGAGCCAGGGGGCCGTTATAGCAATCAGCCCCAGCATTTT
CASSEPGGRYSNQPQHF
>TRBJ2-1|TRBV7-2|.|.
TGTGCCAGCAGCTTAGGCCAGGGAAATGAGCAGTTCTTC
CASSLGQGNEQFF
>TRBJ1-3|TRBV29-1|few|.
TGCAGCGCCCGACAGAGCGCCGGAAACACCATATATTTT
CSARQSAGNTIYF
>TRBJ2-7|TRBV28|.|TRBD1
TGTGCCAGCAGCGACAGGGTTTTCTCCTACGAGCAGTACTTC
CASSDRVFSYEQYF
>TRBJ2-3|TRBV2|.|.
TGTGCCAGCCGCGTTGTAACGCGCACAGATACGCAGTATTTT
CASRVVTRTDTQYF
>TRBJ2-5|TRBV7-2|.|.
TGTGCCAGCAGCTTAGGGCAGCAAGAGACCCAGTACTTC
CASSLGQQETQYF
>TRBJ2-7|TRBV27|.|.
TGTGCCAGCAGTTCTGGACAGAAATACGAGCAGTACTTC
CASSSGQKYEQYF
>TRBJ2-3|TRBV4-2|.|.
TGTGCCAGCAGCCAAGATCCCACGGGGGTGAGCACAGATACGCAGTATTTT
CASSQDPTGVSTDTQYF